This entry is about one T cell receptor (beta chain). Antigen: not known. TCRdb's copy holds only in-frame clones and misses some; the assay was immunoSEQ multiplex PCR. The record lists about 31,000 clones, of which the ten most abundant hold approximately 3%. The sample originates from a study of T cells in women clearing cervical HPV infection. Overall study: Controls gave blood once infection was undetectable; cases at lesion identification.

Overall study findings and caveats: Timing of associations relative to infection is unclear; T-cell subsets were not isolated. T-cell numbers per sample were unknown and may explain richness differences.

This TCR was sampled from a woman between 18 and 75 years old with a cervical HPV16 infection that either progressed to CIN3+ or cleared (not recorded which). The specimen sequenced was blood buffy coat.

This CDR3 is CASSLRQGEAGAFF. CDR3 bases read: TGTGCCAGCTCACTCAGACAGGGGGAAGCTGGC. V gene TRBV18 combines with J gene TRBJ1-1; 9 nucleotides line up with TRBD1. The read finishes 3 residues shy of the CDR3 end, and the germline J gene is used to complete it. CDR1 is KGHSH and CDR2 is LQKENI in the germline V gene. The CDR3 covers 14 residues. The full variable domain, completed using reference TRBV18 and TRBJ1-1, is NAGVMQNPRHLVRRRGQEARLRCSPMKGHSHVYWYRQLPEEGLKFMVYLQKENIIDESGMPKERFSAEFPKEGPSILRIQQVVRGDSAAYFCASSLRQGEAGAFFGQGTRLTVV.